This T cell receptor beta chain was recorded in a study of cytotoxic CD8 clonotypes in ibrutinib-treated CLL. Study-level background: Some 10 relapsed/refractory, roughly 15 treatment-naive; around 18 IGHV unmutated. When averaged across all of the samples, the counts came to 255,043 productive templates and 86,000 or so productive rearrangements.

Deep sequencing aimed at 1 in 200,000 to 1 in 1 million T cells' resolution. Using immunoSEQ multiplex PCR, the repertoire was profiled, and TCRdb retains in-frame clones only, with some absent. The sample lists about 29,000 clones, approximately 85% occurring once. This TCR was recovered from a human donor with chronic lymphocytic leukemia. Sample: PBMCs, taken after 24 months of ibrutinib treatment.

The chain's CDR3 is CASSSTPGQGAGNTIYF. The CDR3 region has the DNA TGCGCCAGCAGCAGCACCCCGGGACAGGGAGCTGGAAACACCATATATTTT. This chain uses TRBV5-1 with TRBJ1-3; 9 bases agree with TRBD1. V was pared by 4 bases and J by 2 bases, with 10 bases of the junction left unmatched. Germline loops: CDR1 SGHRS, CDR2 YFSETQ. The CDR3 totals 17 residues.